Here is one TCR beta chain with its context. The antigen remains undetermined. Measured with immunoSEQ multiplex PCR; TCRdb has only the in-frame clones, and not every one. Counted here are hundreds of thousands of clones, 80% to 95% occurring once; the ten biggest clones make up 12%. The data were taken from a study of Ad26.COV2.S vaccination and SARS-CoV-2 variants. Whole-study context: Once, or twice with 56 days between doses, Ad26.COV2.S was given intramuscularly. General study findings and limits: Vaccine recipients posted higher spike-specific TCR breadth than their placebo counterparts.

Treatment defined: around 19 received Ad26.COV2.S at low or high dose, single or two shots; about 5 received placebo; per-sample allocation not given. Sampling was done on day 63 after the first vaccine or placebo injection. Whoever gave the sample was an adult aged 18-55 years in Boston. It was Wuhan-strain SARS-CoV-2 spike that the Ad26 vaccine vector expressed. This specimen was peripheral blood, taken in a trial of Ad26.COV2.S vaccine versus placebo. This clonotype was obtained from a person between 18 and 65 years old who received the Ad26.COV2.S COVID-19 vaccine or a placebo.

The DNA of the CDR3 is TGTGCCAGCTACGGGCAGACGTCCTACGAGCAGTACTTC. This codes for CASYGQTSYEQYF. V usage is TRBV7-9 and J usage is TRBJ2-7, with D uncertain. The CDR3 length is 13 residues. V was shortened by 8 bases and J by 1 base, with 12 bases between the two germline ends. The germline CDR1 and CDR2 sequences are SEHNR and FQNEAQ (reference sequence).